The text below deals with one TCR beta chain. Trimming cost V 0 bases and J 4 bases; bases outside gene matches: 7. CDR1 and CDR2 (germline): SEHNR, FQNEAQ (reference sequence). The CDR3 consists of 17 residues. Hyperthyroidism was newly diagnosed in patients aged 18 to 65 (duration under 2 months). Uncontrolled infection, other autoimmune disease, pregnancy or lactation led to exclusion. The PBMCs had their origin in around 9.1 ml of fresh peripheral blood. These data originate in a study of T cells in Graves' hyperthyroidism and ophthalmopathy. There were TCR beta CDR3 regions amplified from RNA transcripts. The study used the HTBI primer set for a first-round RT-PCR of the TCR CDR3. TCRdb redid the calling of the multiplex PCR reads with MiXCR, one entry per CDR3 protein. The table shows 300,000 to 450,000 distinct CDR3 sequences, with approximately 25% occurring only once.

The TCR was taken from a man aged 45-60 years with Graves' hyperthyroidism. Specimen: blood. The gene calls are TRBV7-9 and TRBJ2-1, with TRBD2 identical over 9 bases. The CDR3 protein is CASSLAASGKGYNEQFF. CDR3 in DNA: TGTGCCAGCAGCTTAGCGGCTAGCGGGAAGGGATACAATGAGCAGTTCTTC.